This T cell receptor beta chain was retrieved from a study of lymphopenia after photon versus proton radiotherapy. To note about this clone: The target antigen is unknown.

Study outcomes and limitations: Oligoclonal CD8+ Temra expansion after nadir drove photon patients' diversity drop. Under photons, naive T cells and diversity fell while effector/memory populations rose. Larger post-nadir TCR diversity loss correlated inversely with survival in deceased patients.

Only in-frame clones appear in the TCRdb table, and some are missing; sequencing was by immunoSEQ multiplex PCR. The sample includes 150,000 to 200,000 clones, roughly nine tenths seen only once; the top ten take around 5%. Sequenced material: peripheral blood, taken from a patient treated with photon-based radiotherapy. This receptor was taken from a man aged 50 or older with gastric cancer.

The CDR3 loop is CASSRRDRSYEQYF. The CDR3 DNA reads TGTGCCAGCAGCCGTAGGGACAGATCCTACGAGCAGTACTTC. The V gene is TRBV7-2, the J gene TRBJ2-7; 7 bases map to TRBD1. V shed 5 bases, J shed 1 base, and the junction held 5 bases outside the gene matches. The CDR3 is 14 amino acids. Per the germline V gene, CDR1 is SGHTA and CDR2 is FQGNSA.